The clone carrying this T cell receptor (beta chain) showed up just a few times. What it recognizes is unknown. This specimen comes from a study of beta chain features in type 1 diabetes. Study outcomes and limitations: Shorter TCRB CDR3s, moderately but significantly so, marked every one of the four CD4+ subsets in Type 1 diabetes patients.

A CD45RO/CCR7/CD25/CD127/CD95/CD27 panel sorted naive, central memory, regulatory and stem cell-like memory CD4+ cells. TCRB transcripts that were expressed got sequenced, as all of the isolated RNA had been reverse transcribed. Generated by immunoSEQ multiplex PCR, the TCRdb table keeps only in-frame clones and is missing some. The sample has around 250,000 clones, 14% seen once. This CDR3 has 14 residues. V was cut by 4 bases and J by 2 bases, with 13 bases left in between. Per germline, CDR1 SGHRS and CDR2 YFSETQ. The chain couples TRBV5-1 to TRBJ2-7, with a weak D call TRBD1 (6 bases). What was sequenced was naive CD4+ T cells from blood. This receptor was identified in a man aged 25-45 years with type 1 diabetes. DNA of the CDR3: TGCGCCAGCAGCCCCAGAGGGGGAACCTACGAGCAGTACTTC. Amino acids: CASSPRGGTYEQYF. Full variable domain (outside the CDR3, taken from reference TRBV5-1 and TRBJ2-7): KAGVTQTPRYLIKTRGQQVTLSCSPISGHRSVSWYQQTPGQGLQFLFEYFSETQRNKGNFPGRFSGRQFSNSRSEMNVSTLELGDSALYLCASSPRGGTYEQYFGPGTRLTVT.